Following are 13 T cell receptor beta chains from one sample sequenced in a study of blood T cell repertoires in COVID-19. The assay was immunoSEQ multiplex PCR, and TCRdb's table has in-frame clones only and misses some. The data show approximately 250,000 clones, about 85% seen once. The sample was peripheral blood. The receptors come from a man aged 18 to 30 with active or convalescent COVID-19.

This chain joins TRBV10-1 and TRBJ1-4; D is unclear. The CDR3 consists of 16 residues. Per the germline V gene, CDR1 is WNHNN and CDR2 is SYGVQD (reference sequence). V dropped 7 bases and J dropped 0 bases, with 15 bases sitting between them. CDR3 DNA: TGCGCCAGCAACCCTCGGTTGCGAGCAACTAATGAAAAACTGTTTTTT. Its protein product is CASNPRLRATNEKLFF.

This chain uses TRBV5-4 with TRBJ1-1; D uncertain. Germline values: CDR1 SGHNT, CDR2 YYREEE (reference sequence). CDR3 length: 12 residues. Trimming removed 0 bases from V and 5 bases from J, with 5 bases in between. DNA of the CDR3: TGTGCCAGCAGCTTGGGGGCGACTGAAGCTTTCTTT. Its protein is CASSLGATEAFF.

J is TRBJ2-3 and V is TRBV11-3; D is perhaps TRBD1 (5 bases). The V gene lost 1 base and the J gene lost 6 bases, with 17 bases spanning the gap. There are 16 residues in the CDR3. Germline V lookup: CDR1 SGHNT, CDR2 YENEEA. This chain's CDR3 is CASSLGQGQRMDTQYF. The CDR3 region has the DNA TGTGCCAGCAGCTTAGGGCAGGGTCAACGAATGGATACGCAGTATTTT.

This chain joins TRBV2 and TRBJ2-3; TRBD2 matches 7 bases. There are 16 residues in the CDR3. After removal of 3 bases from V and 3 bases from J, the junction contained 9 bases not matched to a gene. From germline, CDR1 is SNHLY and CDR2 FYNNEI. In nucleotides, the CDR3 is TGTGCCAGCAGTGAGGTGCGGGGGATCAAGACAGATACGCAGTATTTT. This codes for CASSEVRGIKTDTQYF.

V is TRBV28 and J is TRBJ1-1; TRBD1 might be the D (5 bases). Germline values: CDR1 MDHEN, CDR2 SYDVKM. The CDR3 is made up of 12 amino acids. Trimming shortened V by 6 bases and J by 8 bases, and 13 bases separated the two germline ends. CDR3 sequence: CASRPGQFEAFF. CDR3 DNA: TGTGCCAGCAGACCTGGACAATTCGAAGCTTTCTTT.

This clone showed up just once. J is TRBJ2-3 and V is TRBV24-1, with D possibly TRBD2 on 5 matching bases. Germline V gene sequence: CDR1 KGHDR, CDR2 SFDVKD. There are 13 residues in the CDR3. Deletions cut 9 bases from V and 1 base from J, with 10 bases between. CDR3 coding DNA: TGTGCCACCGACGGGGAAGGCACAGATACGCAGTATTTT. Translating it yields CATDGEGTDTQYF.

This clone was found once. V usage is TRBV5-1 and J usage is TRBJ1-4; no definite D call. The CDR3 covers 14 residues. The germline gives CDR1 SGHRS, CDR2 YFSETQ. With 4 bases removed from V and 4 bases from J, the gap between germline ends came to 11 bases. Here the CDR3 reads CASSPGEYNEKLFF. DNA of the CDR3: TGCGCCAGCAGCCCCGGGGAGTATAATGAAAAACTGTTTTTT.

This chain uses TRBV28 with TRBJ1-1; the D is unclear. There are 12 residues in the CDR3. Germline CDR1 and CDR2: MDHEN and SYDVKM. Trimming removed 7 bases at V and 4 bases at J, with 10 bases between. In DNA, the CDR3 is TGTGCCAGCACCTTTGAGGCCACTGAAGCTTTCTTT. This gives the protein CASTFEATEAFF. The entire variable domain, with the rest obtained from reference TRBV28 and TRBJ1-1, is as follows: DVKVTQSSRYLVKRTGEKVFLECVQDMDHENMFWYRQDPGLGLRLIYFSYDVKMKEKGDIPEGYSVSREKKERFSLILESASTNQTSMYLCASTFEATEAFFGQGTRLTVV.

The chain recombines TRBV29-1 with TRBJ1-4, with TRBD1 as a possible D gene (6 bases). Trimming pared 4 bases from V and 2 bases from J, leaving 17 bases between. This CDR3 is 16 amino acids long. Germline V gene data show CDR1 as SQVTM and CDR2 as ANQGSEA. CDR3 sequence: CSVGPRGFATNEKLFF. The CDR3 DNA sequence: TGCAGCGTTGGCCCCAGGGGATTTGCGACTAATGAAAAACTGTTTTTT.

The chain carries TRBV30 and TRBJ1-5; D is perhaps TRBD1 (5 bases). Deletions cut 2 bases from V and 11 bases from J, with 19 bases between. Germline assignment: CDR1 GTSNPN and CDR2 SVGIG (reference sequence). The CDR3 runs to 14 residues. CDR3 coding DNA: TGTGCCTGGAGTTCAACCCTACAGAGCAGGGCCCAGCATTTT. Protein: CAWSSTLQSRAQHF.

CDR3 bases: TGTGCCAGCAGTCTGGGGCAGGGAAATTTAGGCTACACCTTC. The encoded protein is CASSLGQGNLGYTF. This chain joins TRBV25-1 and TRBJ1-2; tentative D call: TRBD1 (5 bases). This CDR3 comprises 14 residues. CDR1 MGHDK and CDR2 SYGVNS come from the germline V gene. Between the trimmed V and J ends, which lost 5 bases and 8 bases, there was a span of 18 bases.

The chain has TRBV19 and TRBJ2-1, with 9 bases lining up with TRBD2. Germline values: CDR1 LNHDA, CDR2 SQIVND (reference sequence). This CDR3 has 17 residues. V trimming: 5 bases; J trimming: 0 bases; junction bases outside the gene matches: 8. This chain's CDR3 is CASSLRGSGSSYNEQFF. The CDR3 coding sequence is TGTGCCAGTAGTCTCCGGGGTAGCGGGAGCTCCTACAATGAGCAGTTCTTC. The whole variable domain, filled in from reference TRBV19 and TRBJ2-1, reads DGGITQSPKYLFRKEGQNVTLSCEQNLNHDAMYWYRQDPGQGLRLIYYSQIVNDFQKGDIAEGYSVSREKKESFPLTVTSAQKNPTAFYLCASSLRGSGSSYNEQFFGPGTRLTVL.

The chain couples TRBV7-9 to TRBJ2-7; possibly TRBD2 for D (5 bases). CDR3 length equals 12 residues. Looked up from germline, CDR1 is SEHNR and CDR2 is FQNEAQ (reference sequence). V dropped 6 bases and J dropped 6 bases, with 12 bases sitting between them. The CDR3 loop reads CASSSKRVEQYF. The CDR3 DNA follows: TGTGCCAGCAGTTCGAAGAGGGTCGAGCAGTACTTC.